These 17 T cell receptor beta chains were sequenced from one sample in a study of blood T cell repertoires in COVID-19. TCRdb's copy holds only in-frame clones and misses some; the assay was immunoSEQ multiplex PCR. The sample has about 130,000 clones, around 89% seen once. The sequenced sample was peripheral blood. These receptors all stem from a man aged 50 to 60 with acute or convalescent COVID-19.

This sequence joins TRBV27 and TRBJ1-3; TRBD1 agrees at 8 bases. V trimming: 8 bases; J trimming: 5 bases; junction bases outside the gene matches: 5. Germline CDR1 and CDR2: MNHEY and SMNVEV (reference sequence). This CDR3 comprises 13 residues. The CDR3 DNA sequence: TGTGCCAGCTCCCCAGGGGGCCGAAACACCATATATTTT. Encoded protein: CASSPGGRNTIYF.

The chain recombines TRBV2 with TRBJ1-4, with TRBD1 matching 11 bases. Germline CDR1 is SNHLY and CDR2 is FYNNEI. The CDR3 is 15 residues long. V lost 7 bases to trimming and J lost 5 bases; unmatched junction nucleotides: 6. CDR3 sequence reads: CASTGTGGWNEKLFF. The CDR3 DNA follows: TGTGCCAGCACTGGGACAGGGGGATGGAATGAAAAACTGTTTTTT. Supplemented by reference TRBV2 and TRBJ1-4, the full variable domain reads EPEVTQTPSHQVTQMGQEVILRCVPISNHLYFYWYRQILGQKVEFLVSFYNNEISEKSEIFDDQFSVERPDGSNFTLKIRSTKLEDSAMYFCASTGTGGWNEKLFFGSGTQLSVL.

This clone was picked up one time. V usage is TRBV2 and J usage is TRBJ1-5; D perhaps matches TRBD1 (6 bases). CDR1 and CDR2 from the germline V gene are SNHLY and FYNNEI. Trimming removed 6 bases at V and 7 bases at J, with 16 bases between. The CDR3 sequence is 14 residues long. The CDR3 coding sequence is TGTGCCAGCAGCCTCCTCGAGGGGGGGCAGCCCCAGCATTTT. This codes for CASSLLEGGQPQHF.

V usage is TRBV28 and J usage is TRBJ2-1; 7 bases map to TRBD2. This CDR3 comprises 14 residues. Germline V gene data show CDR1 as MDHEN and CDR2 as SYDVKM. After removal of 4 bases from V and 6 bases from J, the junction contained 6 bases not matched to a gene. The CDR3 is CASSSTSRINEQFF. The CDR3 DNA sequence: TGTGCCAGCAGTTCGACTAGCCGTATCAATGAGCAGTTCTTC.

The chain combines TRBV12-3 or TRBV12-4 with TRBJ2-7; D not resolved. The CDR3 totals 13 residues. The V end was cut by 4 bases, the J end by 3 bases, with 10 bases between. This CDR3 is CASSYEEIYEQYF. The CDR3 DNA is TGTGCCAGCAGTTACGAGGAGATCTACGAGCAGTACTTC.

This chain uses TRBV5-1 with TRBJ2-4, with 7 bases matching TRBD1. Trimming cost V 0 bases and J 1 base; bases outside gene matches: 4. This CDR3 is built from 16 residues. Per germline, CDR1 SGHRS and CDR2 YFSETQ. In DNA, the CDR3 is TGCGCCAGCAGCTTGGGACAGGGATTGGCCAAAAACATTCAGTACTTC. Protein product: CASSLGQGLAKNIQYF. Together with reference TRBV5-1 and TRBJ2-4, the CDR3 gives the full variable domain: KAGVTQTPRYLIKTRGQQVTLSCSPISGHRSVSWYQQTPGQGLQFLFEYFSETQRNKGNFPGRFSGRQFSNSRSEMNVSTLELGDSALYLCASSLGQGLAKNIQYFGAGTRLSVL.

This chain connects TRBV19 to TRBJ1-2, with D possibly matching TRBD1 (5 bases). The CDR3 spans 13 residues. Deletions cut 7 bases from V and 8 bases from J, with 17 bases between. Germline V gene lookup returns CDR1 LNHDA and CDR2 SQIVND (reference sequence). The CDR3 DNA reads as TGTGCCAGTACGTTCTTGGACAACGAGGGCTACACCTTC. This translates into CASTFLDNEGYTF.

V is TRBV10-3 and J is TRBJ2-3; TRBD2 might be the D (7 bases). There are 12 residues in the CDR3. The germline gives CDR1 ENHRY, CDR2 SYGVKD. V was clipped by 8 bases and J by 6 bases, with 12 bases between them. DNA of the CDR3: TGTGCCATCGGGGGGGCACGCGATACGCAGTATTTT. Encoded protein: CAIGGARDTQYF.

CDR3 in DNA: TGTGCCAGCAGCCTCAAGGCAGGACTAGCGGGAGGGAACCACAATGAGCAGTTCTTC. Residues: CASSLKAGLAGGNHNEQFF. The chain carries TRBV14 and TRBJ2-1; the match to TRBD2 covers 15 bases. CDR3 size: 19 residues. CDR1 and CDR2 from the germline V gene are SGHDN and FVKESK. V lost 4 bases to trimming and J lost 5 bases; unmatched junction nucleotides: 12.

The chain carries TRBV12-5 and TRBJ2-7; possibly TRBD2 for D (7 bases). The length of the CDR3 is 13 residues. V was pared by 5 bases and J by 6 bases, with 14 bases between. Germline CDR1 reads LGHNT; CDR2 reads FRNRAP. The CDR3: CASGPRGGREQYF. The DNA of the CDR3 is TGTGCTAGTGGTCCACGCGGGGGCCGCGAGCAGTACTTC.

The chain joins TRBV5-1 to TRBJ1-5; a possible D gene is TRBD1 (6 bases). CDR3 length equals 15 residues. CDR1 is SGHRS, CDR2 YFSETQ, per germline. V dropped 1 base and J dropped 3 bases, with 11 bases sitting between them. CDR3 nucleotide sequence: TGCGCCAGCAGCTTGACAGGGTCTAACAATCAGCCCCAGCATTTT. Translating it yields CASSLTGSNNQPQHF.

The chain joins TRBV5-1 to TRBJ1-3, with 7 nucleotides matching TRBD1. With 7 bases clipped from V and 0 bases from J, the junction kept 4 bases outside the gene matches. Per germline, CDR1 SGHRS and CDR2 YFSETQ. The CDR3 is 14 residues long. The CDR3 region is CASGDSSSGNTIYF. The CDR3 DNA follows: TGCGCCAGCGGGGACAGCAGCTCTGGAAACACCATATATTTT.

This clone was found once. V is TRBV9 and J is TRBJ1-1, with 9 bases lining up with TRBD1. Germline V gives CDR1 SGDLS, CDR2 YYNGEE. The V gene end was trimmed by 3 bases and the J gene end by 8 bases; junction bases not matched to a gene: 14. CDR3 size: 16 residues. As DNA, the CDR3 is TGTGCCAGCAGCGCCTCGTCCGGGACAGGGAAGGCCGAAGCTTTCTTT. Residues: CASSASSGTGKAEAFF.

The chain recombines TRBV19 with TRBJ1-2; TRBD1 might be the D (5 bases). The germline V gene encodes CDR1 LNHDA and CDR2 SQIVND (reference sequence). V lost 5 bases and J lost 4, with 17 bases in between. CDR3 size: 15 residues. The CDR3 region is CASSRLGGYGYGYTF. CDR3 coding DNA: TGTGCCAGTAGTCGCCTCGGGGGGTACGGCTATGGCTACACCTTC.

CDR3 in amino acids: CASSYIAGRRSPLHF. The DNA of the CDR3 is TGTGCCAGCAGTTACATCGCAGGGAGGAGGTCACCCCTCCACTTT. This chain links TRBV6-5 with TRBJ1-6; a possible D gene is TRBD1 (5 bases). The V gene's germline CDR1 is MNHEY and CDR2 SVGAGI. With 2 bases removed from V and 10 bases from J, the gap between germline ends came to 15 bases. The CDR3 sequence is 15 residues long.

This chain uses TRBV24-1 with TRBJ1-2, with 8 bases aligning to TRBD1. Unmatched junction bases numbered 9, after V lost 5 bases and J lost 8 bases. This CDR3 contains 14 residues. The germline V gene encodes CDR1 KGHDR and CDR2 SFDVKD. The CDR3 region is CATSAPDRVEGYTF. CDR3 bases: TGTGCCACCAGTGCTCCGGACAGGGTCGAAGGCTACACCTTC.

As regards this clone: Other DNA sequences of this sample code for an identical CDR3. The CDR3 reads CASSPGTEDQPQHF. In nucleotides, the CDR3 is TGTGCCAGCTCACCTGGGACAGAAGATCAGCCCCAGCATTTT. V is TRBV18 and J is TRBJ1-5; 7 nucleotides agree with TRBD1. Trimming removed 3 bases from V and 5 bases from J; junction bases left unmatched: 4. Germline V CDR1 and CDR2: KGHSH, LQKENI. This CDR3 region has 14 residues.